This TCR beta chain comes out of a study of beta chain features in type 1 diabetes. Study observations and caveats: There was a moderate but significant shortening of TCRB CDR3s in all four CD4+ subsets of Type 1 diabetes patients.

V was trimmed by 4 bases and J by 3 bases, leaving 11 bases between them. Germline lookup yields CDR1 SGHRS and CDR2 YFSETQ. CDR3 size: 13 residues. As regards this clone: Its target is unknown.

Expressed TCRB transcripts were sequenced after all isolated RNA was converted to cDNA. Profiled with immunoSEQ multiplex PCR; TCRdb holds only in-frame clones, not every one. The repertoire holds 300,000 to 400,000 clones, with roughly 13% as singletons. The sample was naive CD4+ T cells from blood. The rearrangement uses TRBV5-1 and TRBJ2-7, with D unclear. This TCR came from a woman aged 18-29 years with type 1 diabetes. The CDR3 DNA follows: TGCGCCAGCAGCCGTGACGGAGACTACGAGCAGTACTTC. This sequence encodes CASSRDGDYEQYF.